The next 18 T cell receptor beta chains were all read from a single sample in a study of shared clonotypes between healthy human individuals. Here immunoSEQ multiplex PCR was the method, and the copy in TCRdb shows in-frame clones only, minus some. The sample contains 2 million to 2.5 million clones, under 97% of which appear only once. The sequenced sample was naive CD4+ T cells sorted from blood. Subset given: CD45RA+ positively selected. The receptors derive from a man aged 18 to 35 in good health.

This clone has a single count. The genes are TRBV7-2 and TRBJ1-2; 8 bases are a match to TRBD1. Trimming took 6 bases from V and 2 from J; bases not matched to a gene: 5. Germline V gene lookup returns CDR1 SGHTA and CDR2 FQGNSA. CDR3 length: 14 residues. CDR3 loop: CASRQTGGNYGYTF. The CDR3 region has the DNA TGTGCCAGCAGACAAACAGGGGGGAACTATGGCTACACCTTC.

This chain uses TRBV5-4 with TRBJ1-2, with 7 bases aligning to TRBD1. With 2 bases clipped from V and 0 bases from J, the junction kept 4 bases outside the gene matches. Looked up from germline, CDR1 is SGHNT and CDR2 is YYREEE (reference sequence). This CDR3 spans 15 amino acids. CDR3 protein: CASSFRQGANYGYTF. DNA of the CDR3: TGTGCCAGCAGCTTCCGACAGGGAGCTAACTATGGCTACACCTTC.

V is TRBV7-2 and J is TRBJ2-5; 12 bases are a match to TRBD2. V lost 5 bases to trimming and J lost 7 bases; unmatched junction nucleotides: 5. CDR1 and CDR2 (germline): SGHTA, FQGNSA. The CDR3 runs to 14 residues. The chain's CDR3 is CASSPASGRGTQYF. The CDR3 DNA is TGTGCCAGCAGCCCTGCTAGCGGGAGGGGGACCCAGTACTTC.

The chain's CDR3 is CASSVGYGTSKEDTQYF. CDR3 DNA: TGTGCCAGCAGCGTAGGCTACGGGACTAGTAAGGAGGATACGCAGTATTTT. This chain connects TRBV9 to TRBJ2-3; 8 bases are a match to TRBD2. The length of the CDR3 is 17 residues. After removal of 0 bases from V and 6 bases from J, the junction contained 12 bases not matched to a gene. Per the germline V gene, CDR1 is SGDLS and CDR2 is YYNGEE.

A note on this clone: The sample carries other DNA sequences with the same CDR3. The rearrangement uses TRBV19 and TRBJ1-2; 9 nucleotides match TRBD1. The CDR3 has 13 amino acids. V trimming: 4 bases; J trimming: 5 bases; junction bases outside the gene matches: 2. Per germline, CDR1 LNHDA and CDR2 SQIVND (reference sequence). This CDR3 reads CASSSDRGYGYTF. The DNA for the CDR3 is TGTGCCAGTAGTAGCGACAGGGGGTATGGCTACACCTTC. The complete variable domain, with remaining parts taken from reference TRBV19 and TRBJ1-2, reads DGGITQSPKYLFRKEGQNVTLSCEQNLNHDAMYWYRQDPGQGLRLIYYSQIVNDFQKGDIAEGYSVSREKKESFPLTVTSAQKNPTAFYLCASSSDRGYGYTFGSGTRLTVV.

The CDR3 spells CASSFTANYGYTF. The CDR3 coding sequence is TGTGCCAGCAGCTTTACCGCTAACTATGGCTACACCTTC. The V gene is TRBV12-1, the J gene TRBJ1-2. TRBV12-1 is classified as a pseudogene. The CDR3 is 13 residues long.

This clone was detected once. The V gene is TRBV30, the J gene TRBJ1-1, with TRBD1 matching over 9 bases. This CDR3 is built from 16 residues. The germline CDR1 and CDR2 sequences are GTSNPN and SVGIG (reference sequence). Losses at the gene ends were 4 bases for V and 1 base for J; bases not matched to a gene: 10. As DNA, the CDR3 is TGTGCCTGGACCCTGGGACAGGGAAAAGCGAACACTGAAGCTTTCTTT. Translating gives CAWTLGQGKANTEAFF.

J is TRBJ1-1 and V is TRBV18; possible D gene TRBD1, 5 bases. The CDR3 runs 15 residues. Germline V CDR1 and CDR2: KGHSH, LQKENI. V was shortened by 1 base and J by 1 base, with 10 bases between the two germline ends. The CDR3 DNA sequence: TGTGCCAGCTCACCACAGGGGTCGGCGAACACTGAAGCTTTCTTT. It translates to CASSPQGSANTEAFF.

The chain uses TRBV6-5 and TRBJ1-4; 9 bases are a match to TRBD1. The trim removed 9 bases at V and 7 bases at J, leaving 3 bases unmatched. Germline V lookup: CDR1 MNHEY, CDR2 SVGAGI. The CDR3 contains 12 residues. The chain's CDR3 is CASADRGEKLFF. For the CDR3, the DNA is TGTGCCAGTGCGGACAGGGGTGAAAAACTGTTTTTT.

The chain uses TRBV29-1 and TRBJ1-1; 9 bases map to TRBD1. The germline V gene has CDR1 SQVTM and CDR2 ANQGSEA. Trimming took 7 bases from V and 5 from J; bases not matched to a gene: 8. The length of the CDR3 is 13 residues. Written as DNA, the CDR3 is TGCAGCGGATACAGGGGGCGCGAAACTGAAGCTTTCTTT. Protein: CSGYRGRETEAFF.

This clone was seen just once. The genes are TRBV2 and TRBJ2-7; D call uncertain. The CDR3 is 14 amino acids. Germline loops: CDR1 SNHLY, CDR2 FYNNEI. Trimming took off 1 base at V and 3 bases at J, with 10 bases between the two ends. As DNA, the CDR3 is TGTGCCAGCAGTGAAGGCCTGCTGAACTACGAGCAGTACTTC. Residues: CASSEGLLNYEQYF.

The V call is TRBV7-9, the J call TRBJ2-1; TRBD2 aligns across 8 bases. The V segment lost 6 bases and the J segment 1 base; nucleotides outside the gene matches: 5. The germline CDR1 and CDR2 sequences are SEHNR and FQNEAQ (reference sequence). The CDR3 runs to 15 residues. The CDR3 sequence: CASRPTSGSYNEQFF. As DNA, the CDR3 is TGTGCCAGCAGACCCACTAGCGGTTCCTACAATGAGCAGTTCTTC.

The V and J genes are TRBV6-5 and TRBJ2-7, with D possibly being TRBD1 (6 bases). The CDR3 consists of 15 residues. The germline CDR1 and CDR2 sequences are MNHEY and SVGAGI. The V end was cut by 4 bases, the J end by 5 bases, with 18 bases between. The CDR3 sequence is CASSSQAPGVNEQYF. The DNA of the CDR3 is TGTGCCAGCAGTTCCCAGGCCCCAGGGGTGAACGAGCAGTACTTC.

The chain carries TRBV7-6 and TRBJ1-6, with 7 bases that match TRBD1. This CDR3 has 19 residues. Looked up from germline, CDR1 is SGHVS and CDR2 is FNYEAQ. Germline trimming cut 5 bases from V and 0 bases from J; bases unmatched to any gene: 13. The CDR3 coding sequence is TGTGCCAGCAGCCCGAGACAGGGAAGGGTTAGCTCCTATAATTCACCCCTCCACTTT. Protein product: CASSPRQGRVSSYNSPLHF.

In DNA form, the CDR3 reads TGTGCCAGCAAGCCCGACACGGCCCGCACAGATACGCAGTATTTT. It specifies CASKPDTARTDTQYF. The J gene is TRBJ2-3, the V gene TRBV6-1; D uncertain. Per the germline V gene, CDR1 is MNHNS and CDR2 is SASEGT. V gave up 7 bases and J gave up 1 base, with 15 bases separating them. CDR3 length: 15 residues.

V is TRBV2 and J is TRBJ1-3, with D unclear. The V gene lost 6 bases and the J gene lost 0 bases, with 18 bases spanning the gap. The CDR3 is 17 residues long. The germline V gene encodes CDR1 SNHLY and CDR2 FYNNEI. CDR3 sequence (DNA): TGTGCCAGCAGAGCGAGCCGACAACCTACCTCTGGAAACACCATATATTTT. Translation gives CASRASRQPTSGNTIYF.

This rearrangement joins TRBV7-8 to TRBJ2-7; D ambiguous. Trimming left V 5 bases short and J 2 bases short, with 16 bases between. Germline-derived CDR1 and CDR2 are SGHVS and FQNEAQ. This CDR3 is built from 15 residues. The CDR3: CASSHLEEGPYEQYF. The CDR3 DNA follows: TGTGCCAGCAGCCACCTAGAGGAAGGTCCCTACGAGCAGTACTTC. The full variable domain, completed using reference TRBV7-8 and TRBJ2-7, is GAGVSQSPRYKVAKRGQDVALRCDPISGHVSLFWYQQALGQGPEFLTYFQNEAQLDKSGLPSDRFFAERPEGSVSTLKIQRTQQEDSAVYLCASSHLEEGPYEQYFGPGTRLTVT.

V and J are TRBV5-4 and TRBJ2-7; possible D gene TRBD2, 7 bases. Germline CDR1 reads SGHNT; CDR2 reads YYREEE (reference sequence). The CDR3 loop spans 13 amino acids. V was pared by 4 bases and J by 4 bases, with 12 bases between. CDR3 DNA sequence: TGTGCCAGCAGCCATCGGGGGGCGTACGAGCAGTACTTC. Amino acids: CASSHRGAYEQYF.